Below, 27 T cell receptor beta chains from the same sample are listed, as sequenced in a study of blood T cell repertoires in COVID-19 (dated by TCRdb to between 2020 and 2021). The library was built by means of the immunoSEQ multiplex PCR assay. TCRdb retrieved this table from immuneACCESS and kept in-frame rearrangements only. Not all clones are present; in checked studies, unresolved V genes account for under half, and no reason is known for the remainder. Counted in this sample were hundreds of thousands of clones; roughly 90% of them appeared once. The ten largest make up around 13% of the sample. Sequenced material: peripheral blood. The source of these receptors is a woman aged 70-85 years with COVID-19, enrolled during active disease.

The chain uses TRBV19 and TRBJ2-1; tentatively, D is TRBD1 (6 bases). V lost 7 bases and J 10 bases, leaving 20 bases between the germline ends. Per germline, CDR1 LNHDA and CDR2 SQIVND (reference sequence). The CDR3 is 14 residues long. The DNA of the CDR3 is TGTGCCAGTACACCGGGACACATGGTATGGGAGCAGTTCTTC. Translation gives CASTPGHMVWEQFF.

This clone was seen only a few times. The chain links TRBV18 to TRBJ1-1; D unresolved. Trimming left V 3 bases short and J 7 bases short, with 15 bases between. CDR3 length: 14 residues. The V gene's germline CDR1 is KGHSH and CDR2 LQKENI. CDR3 in DNA: TGTGCCAGCTCACCCCCCGGGAATGGCAATGAAGCTTTCTTT. Its protein product is CASSPPGNGNEAFF.

The chain has TRBV6-2 or TRBV6-3 and TRBJ1-2; possibly TRBD1 for D (6 bases). The germline V gene encodes CDR1 MNHEY and CDR2 SVGEGT. Trimming took 2 bases from V and 2 from J, leaving 9 bases between them. The length of the CDR3 is 14 residues. The CDR3: CASSYGGLNYGYTF. In nucleotides, the CDR3 is TGTGCCAGCAGTTACGGGGGCCTAAACTATGGCTACACCTTC.

The gene calls are TRBV30 and TRBJ2-7; a weak D match, TRBD1 (6 bases). CDR3 length: 11 residues. V lost 0 bases and J lost 6, with 6 bases in between. Germline V gives CDR1 GTSNPN, CDR2 SVGIG (reference sequence). The CDR3 reads CAWSVGGEQYF. The CDR3 coding sequence is TGTGCCTGGAGTGTAGGGGGCGAGCAGTACTTC. Supplemented by reference TRBV30 and TRBJ2-7, the full variable domain reads SQTIHQWPATLVQPVGSPLSLECTVEGTSNPNLYWYRQAAGRGLQLLFYSVGIGQISSEVPQNLSASRPQDRQFILSSKKLLLSDSGFYLCAWSVGGEQYFGPGTRLTVT.

V is TRBV6-5 and J is TRBJ2-7; TRBD2 agrees at 9 bases. V gave up 7 bases and J gave up 2 bases; unmatched junction bases: 3. CDR1 and CDR2 (germline): MNHEY, SVGAGI. The CDR3 extends over 13 amino acids. The CDR3, as DNA: TGTGCCAGCAATAGCGGGGGCCCCTACGAGCAGTACTTC. Its protein product is CASNSGGPYEQYF.

This chain links TRBV28 with TRBJ2-5; 7 positions match TRBD1. The germline V gene has CDR1 MDHEN and CDR2 SYDVKM. CDR3 length equals 15 residues. The V gene end was trimmed by 3 bases and the J gene end by 1 base; junction bases not matched to a gene: 5. In DNA form, the CDR3 reads TGTGCCAGCAGTTTGGGACAGTCCTTCCAAGAGACCCAGTACTTC. This codes for CASSLGQSFQETQYF. Together with reference TRBV28 and TRBJ2-5, the CDR3 gives the full variable domain: DVKVTQSSRYLVKRTGEKVFLECVQDMDHENMFWYRQDPGLGLRLIYFSYDVKMKEKGDIPEGYSVSREKKERFSLILESASTNQTSMYLCASSLGQSFQETQYFGPGTRLLVL.

The rearrangement joins TRBV2 to TRBJ2-5; 7 bases fit TRBD2. The trim removed 7 bases at V and 1 base at J, leaving 3 bases unmatched. The germline CDR1 and CDR2 sequences are SNHLY and FYNNEI. The CDR3 runs to 13 residues. The CDR3 DNA reads as TGTGCCAGCAAGCGGGGATCCCAAGAGACCCAGTACTTC. Its protein product is CASKRGSQETQYF.

The chain couples TRBV7-2 to TRBJ2-7, with 9 bases fitting TRBD2. With 5 bases clipped from V and 3 bases from J, the junction kept 8 bases outside the gene matches. This CDR3 is 15 amino acids long. Germline-derived CDR1 and CDR2 are SGHTA and FQGNSA. CDR3 coding DNA: TGTGCCAGCAGCAATAGCGGGGGCGGACTCTACGAGCAGTACTTC. The encoded protein is CASSNSGGGLYEQYF.

The chain joins TRBV6-6 to TRBJ2-5; TRBD2 aligns across 10 bases. The germline V gene encodes CDR1 MNHNY and CDR2 SVGAGI (reference sequence). J was trimmed by 5 bases and V by 4 bases; bases with no gene match: 10. The CDR3 totals 16 residues. The CDR3 region is CASSSSGGVILETQYF. The CDR3 coding sequence is TGTGCCAGCAGTTCGAGCGGGGGGGTGATCTTGGAGACCCAGTACTTC.

This clone came up a few times. V and J are TRBV28 and TRBJ1-2, with a tentative D call TRBD1 (5 bases). This CDR3 has 14 residues. Germline-derived CDR1 and CDR2 are MDHEN and SYDVKM. Trimming removed 5 bases from V and 8 bases from J, with 18 bases in between. CDR3 DNA sequence: TGTGCCAGCAGTCCCCCCCTCGACAGTCCGGGCTACACCTTC. This translates into CASSPPLDSPGYTF.

In its sample, this clone was seen a few times. The rearrangement joins TRBV7-2 to TRBJ2-7; 10 positions agree with TRBD1. Looked up from germline, CDR1 is SGHTA and CDR2 is FQGNSA. CDR3 size: 14 residues. The trim removed 5 bases at V and 2 bases at J, leaving 3 bases unmatched. CDR3 residues: CASSPGQGAYEQYF. The CDR3, as DNA: TGTGCCAGCAGCCCTGGACAGGGGGCCTACGAGCAGTACTTC.

The chain combines TRBV28 with TRBJ2-7; TRBD2 might be the D (7 bases). This CDR3 region has 14 residues. V shed 6 bases and J shed 3 bases, with 15 bases lying between them. Looked up from germline, CDR1 is MDHEN and CDR2 is SYDVKM. CDR3 sequence: CASSRGGAIYEQYF. The CDR3 bases are TGTGCCAGCAGCAGGGGAGGGGCCATCTACGAGCAGTACTTC. Drawing the rest from reference TRBV28 and TRBJ2-7, the complete variable domain is DVKVTQSSRYLVKRTGEKVFLECVQDMDHENMFWYRQDPGLGLRLIYFSYDVKMKEKGDIPEGYSVSREKKERFSLILESASTNQTSMYLCASSRGGAIYEQYFGPGTRLTVT.

The chain joins TRBV25-1 to TRBJ2-2, with 7 bases lining up with TRBD2. After removal of 7 bases from V and 1 base from J, the junction contained 0 bases not matched to a gene. The CDR3 extends over 13 amino acids. Germline lookup yields CDR1 MGHDK and CDR2 SYGVNS. CDR3 sequence: CASKRENTGELFF. CDR3 DNA: TGTGCCAGCAAGCGGGAGAACACCGGGGAGCTGTTTTTT. The full variable domain, its missing parts supplied by reference TRBV25-1 and TRBJ2-2, is EADIYQTPRYLVIGTGKKITLECSQTMGHDKMYWYQQDPGMELHLIHYSYGVNSTEKGDLSSESTVSRIRTEHFPLTLESARPSHTSQYLCASKRENTGELFFGEGSRLTVL.

The chain is built from TRBV7-2 and TRBJ2-3; 7 positions match TRBD2. Germline values: CDR1 SGHTA, CDR2 FQGNSA. The CDR3 is 20 residues long. The junction had 15 bases not matched to a gene; V was cut back by 0 bases and J by 0 bases. CDR3 bases: TGTGCCAGCAGCTTAGCGAGAGTGCAGCGGGGTCCCACCAGCACAGATACGCAGTATTTT. Protein product: CASSLARVQRGPTSTDTQYF.

The chain carries TRBV13 and TRBJ2-3, with TRBD1 identical over 9 bases. The ends lost 8 bases at V and 6 bases at J; junction bases unmatched: 3. Germline V gives CDR1 PRHDT, CDR2 FYEKMQ (reference sequence). CDR3 size: 12 residues. The CDR3 nucleotides are TGTGCCAGCGGACAGGGGAAGGATACGCAGTATTTT. Amino acids: CASGQGKDTQYF.

The rearrangement links TRBV30 to TRBJ2-5; tentative D call: TRBD1 (7 bases). This CDR3 comprises 13 residues. Germline CDR1 is GTSNPN and CDR2 is SVGIG (reference sequence). V shed 4 bases and J shed 6 bases, with 15 bases lying between them. CDR3 loop: CAWTMTGRQTQYF. The DNA for the CDR3 is TGTGCCTGGACAATGACAGGGAGGCAGACCCAGTACTTC.

The chain carries TRBV27 and TRBJ1-5, with 8 bases aligning to TRBD1. V shed 4 bases and J 4 bases; nucleotides not matched to a gene: 9. The germline V gene has CDR1 MNHEY and CDR2 SMNVEV (reference sequence). The length of the CDR3 is 16 residues. CDR3 region: CASSSLPDRVNQPQHF. CDR3 nucleotides: TGTGCCAGCAGTTCTCTACCGGACAGGGTAAATCAGCCCCAGCATTTT.

The chain carries TRBV23-1 and TRBJ2-5; 7 nucleotides match TRBD1. TRBV23-1 falls under the ORF class, with uncertain function. With V trimmed by 7 bases and J by 7 bases, 12 bases remained unmatched. This CDR3 contains 14 residues. The CDR3 region is CASINRGQAGTQYF. CDR3 bases: TGCGCCAGCATCAACAGAGGACAGGCTGGGACCCAGTACTTC.

The V gene is TRBV5-8, the J gene TRBJ1-1; D remains unclear. V shed 5 bases and J shed 10 bases, with 21 bases lying between them. Germline lookup yields CDR1 SGHTS and CDR2 YDEGEE. This CDR3 is 14 amino acids long. CDR3 sequence reads: CASSVDVEDFLAFF. The CDR3 nucleotides read TGTGCCAGCAGTGTGGACGTAGAGGACTTTTTAGCTTTCTTT.

DNA for the CDR3: TGTGCTAGTGGCCTCGTAGGGGGCGCTGGGGCCAACGTCCTGACTTTC. The encoded protein is CASGLVGGAGANVLTF. V and J are TRBV12-5 and TRBJ2-6; 7 positions match TRBD1. Germline V gene data show CDR1 as LGHNT and CDR2 as FRNRAP. Unmatched junction bases numbered 7, after V lost 6 bases and J lost 2 bases. The CDR3 length is 16 residues.

The gene calls are TRBV19 and TRBJ1-1; no clear D. The CDR3 is 13 amino acids. The germline V and J ends were trimmed by 3 bases and 8 bases, with 13 bases remaining between them. Germline CDR1 reads LNHDA; CDR2 reads SQIVND (reference sequence). CDR3 bases: TGTGCCAGTAGTATCGAGGGTCTGAGAGAAGCTTTCTTT. This encodes CASSIEGLREAFF.

This clone was counted once. The gene calls are TRBV7-3 and TRBJ2-1, with TRBD2 identical over 10 bases. The CDR3 consists of 13 residues. The trim removed 7 bases at V and 5 bases at J, leaving 2 bases unmatched. Germline CDR1 and CDR2: SGHTA and FQGTGA. CDR3 DNA sequence: TGTGCCAGCAAAGGACTAGCGGACAATGAGCAGTTCTTC. This translates into CASKGLADNEQFF. The whole variable domain, remainder taken from reference TRBV7-3 and TRBJ2-1, is GAGVSQTPSNKVTEKGKYVELRCDPISGHTALYWYRQSLGQGPEFLIYFQGTGAADDSGLPNDRFFAVRPEGSVSTLKIQRTERGDSAVYLCASKGLADNEQFFGPGTRLTVL.

This chain links TRBV6-2 or TRBV6-3 with TRBJ2-3; 11 bases agree with TRBD2. The CDR3 sequence is 17 residues long. The J segment lost 0 bases and the V segment lost 2 bases, leaving 4 bases of the junction unmatched. Germline V gene data show CDR1 as MNHEY and CDR2 as SVGEGT. CDR3 coding DNA: TGTGCCAGCAGTTACCCGGGACTAGCGGAGAGCACAGATACGCAGTATTTT. As protein: CASSYPGLAESTDTQYF.

This clone was seen a single time. V and J are TRBV6-5 and TRBJ2-5, with D perhaps matching TRBD2 (6 bases). V was shortened by 2 bases and J by 4 bases, with 14 bases between the two germline ends. There are 15 residues in the CDR3. Germline V lookup: CDR1 MNHEY, CDR2 SVGAGI. The CDR3 loop reads CASSYHAGRTETQYF. CDR3 in DNA: TGTGCCAGCAGTTACCACGCGGGGAGGACAGAGACCCAGTACTTC.

The V call is TRBV7-2, the J call TRBJ2-7; 7 bases are shared with TRBD2. This CDR3 is 16 amino acids long. V dropped 5 bases and J dropped 2; count of bases not matched to a gene: 12. The germline CDR1 and CDR2 sequences are SGHTA and FQGNSA. This chain's CDR3 is CASSPVAAGLTYEQYF. The CDR3 coding sequence is TGTGCCAGCAGCCCAGTAGCAGCGGGGCTTACCTACGAGCAGTACTTC.

This clone was found once. This chain joins TRBV6-5 and TRBJ1-1, with TRBD1 matching 7 bases. The CDR3 loop spans 14 amino acids. The germline CDR1 and CDR2 sequences are MNHEY and SVGAGI. V trimming: 0 bases; J trimming: 7 bases; junction bases outside the gene matches: 5. CDR3 coding DNA: TGTGCCAGCAGTTACTCGGGGACAGTTTTTGAAGCTTTCTTT. This codes for CASSYSGTVFEAFF.

This chain uses TRBV9 with TRBJ1-1; 9 bases map to TRBD1. Germline V gene sequence: CDR1 SGDLS, CDR2 YYNGEE. Trimming took 4 bases from V and 8 from J; bases not matched to a gene: 12. This CDR3 has 15 residues. DNA for the CDR3: TGTGCCAGCAGCACTCAAACCGGGACAGGGTCGGAAGCTTTCTTT. Encoded protein: CASSTQTGTGSEAFF.